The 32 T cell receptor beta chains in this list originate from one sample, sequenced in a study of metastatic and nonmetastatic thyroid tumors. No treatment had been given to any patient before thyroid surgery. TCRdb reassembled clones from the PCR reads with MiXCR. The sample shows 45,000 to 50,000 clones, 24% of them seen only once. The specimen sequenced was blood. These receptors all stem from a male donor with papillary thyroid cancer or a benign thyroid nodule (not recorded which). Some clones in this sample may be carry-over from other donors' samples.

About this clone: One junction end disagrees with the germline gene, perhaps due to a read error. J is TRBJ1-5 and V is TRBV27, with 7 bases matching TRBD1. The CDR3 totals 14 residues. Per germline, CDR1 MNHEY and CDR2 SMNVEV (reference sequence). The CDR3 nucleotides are TGTGCTAGCAGACAGGGTTTCGGCAATCATCCCCAGCATTTT. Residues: CASRQGFGNHPQHF.

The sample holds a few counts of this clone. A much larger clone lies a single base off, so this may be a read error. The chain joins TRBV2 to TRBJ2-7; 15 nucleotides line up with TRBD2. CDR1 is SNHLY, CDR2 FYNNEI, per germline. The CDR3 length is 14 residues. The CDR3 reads CASRGTSGRYDQYF. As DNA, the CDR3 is TGTGCCAGCAGAGGGACTAGCGGGAGGTACGATCAGTACTTC.

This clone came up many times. The chain's CDR3 is CASSPYRGWEETQYF. The CDR3 nucleotides are TGTGCCAGCAGCCCTTACAGGGGTTGGGAAGAGACCCAGTACTTC. The chain carries TRBV12-3 or TRBV12-4 and TRBJ2-5; 7 bases map to TRBD1. There are 15 residues in the CDR3. Trimming cost V 6 bases and J 3 bases; bases outside gene matches: 10.

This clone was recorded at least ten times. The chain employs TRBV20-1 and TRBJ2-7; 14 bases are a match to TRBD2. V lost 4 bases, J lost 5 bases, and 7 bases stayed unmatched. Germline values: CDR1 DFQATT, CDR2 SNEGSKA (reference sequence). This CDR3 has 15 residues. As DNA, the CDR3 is TGCAGTGCTACTCCGGGACTAGCGGGAGAGAACGAGCAGTACTTC. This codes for CSATPGLAGENEQYF.

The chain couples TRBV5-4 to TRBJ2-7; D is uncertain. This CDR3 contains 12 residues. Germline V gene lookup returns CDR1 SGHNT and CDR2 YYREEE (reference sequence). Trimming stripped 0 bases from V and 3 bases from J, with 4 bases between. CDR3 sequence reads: CASSLVVYEQYF. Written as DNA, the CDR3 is TGTGCCAGCAGCTTGGTGGTCTACGAGCAGTACTTC.

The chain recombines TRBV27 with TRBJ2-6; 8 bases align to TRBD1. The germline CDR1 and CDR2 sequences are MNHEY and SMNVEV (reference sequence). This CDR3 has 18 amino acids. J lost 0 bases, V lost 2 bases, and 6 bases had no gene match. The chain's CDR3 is CASSLRGTGSSGANVLTF. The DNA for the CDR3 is TGTGCCAGCAGTTTAAGGGGGACAGGATCCTCTGGGGCCAACGTCCTGACTTTC.

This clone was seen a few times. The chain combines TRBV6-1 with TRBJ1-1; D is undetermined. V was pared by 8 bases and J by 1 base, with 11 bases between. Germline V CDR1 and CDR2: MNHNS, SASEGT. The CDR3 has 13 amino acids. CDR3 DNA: TGTGCCAGCTCGGTTCAGAAGAACACTGAAGCTTTCTTT. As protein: CASSVQKNTEAFF.

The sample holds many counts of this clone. Here the CDR3 reads CASSPLRDTEAFF. The CDR3 nucleotides are TGTGCCAGCTCGCCCCTAAGGGACACTGAAGCTTTCTTT. The chain is built from TRBV18 and TRBJ1-1; D not resolved. Germline lookup yields CDR1 KGHSH and CDR2 LQKENI. Deletions cut 6 bases from V and 3 bases from J, with 11 bases between. The CDR3 spans 13 residues.

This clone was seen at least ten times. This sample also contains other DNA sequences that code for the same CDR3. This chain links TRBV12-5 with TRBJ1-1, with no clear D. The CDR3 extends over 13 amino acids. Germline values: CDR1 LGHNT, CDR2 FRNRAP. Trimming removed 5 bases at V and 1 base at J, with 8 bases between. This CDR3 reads CASGPHGNTEAFF. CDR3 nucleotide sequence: TGTGCTAGTGGTCCACACGGGAACACTGAAGCTTTCTTT.

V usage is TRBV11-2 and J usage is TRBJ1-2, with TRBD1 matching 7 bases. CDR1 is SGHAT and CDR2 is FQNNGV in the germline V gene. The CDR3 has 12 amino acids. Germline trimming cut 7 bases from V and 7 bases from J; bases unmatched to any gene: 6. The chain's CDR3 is CASTDRARGYTF. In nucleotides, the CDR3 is TGTGCCAGCACAGACAGGGCCCGTGGCTACACCTTC.

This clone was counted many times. The CDR3 DNA sequence: TGCAGTGCTAGAGACAGGGGAAGGAAGGGTCTGGAAGGGGAAAAACTGTTTTTT. This translates into CSARDRGRKGLEGEKLFF. V gene TRBV20-1 combines with J gene TRBJ1-4, with a possible D match to TRBD1 (6 bases). This CDR3 is 18 amino acids long. Trimming took 0 bases from V and 8 from J, leaving 25 bases between them. Germline assignment: CDR1 DFQATT and CDR2 SNEGSKA (reference sequence).

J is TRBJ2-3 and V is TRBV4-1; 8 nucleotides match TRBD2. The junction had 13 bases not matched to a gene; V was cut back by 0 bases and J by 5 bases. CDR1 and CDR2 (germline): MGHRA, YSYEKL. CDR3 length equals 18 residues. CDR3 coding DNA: TGCGCCAGCAGCCAAGATCCGACCGCGGGAGGAAGGGAAGATACGCAGTATTTT. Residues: CASSQDPTAGGREDTQYF.

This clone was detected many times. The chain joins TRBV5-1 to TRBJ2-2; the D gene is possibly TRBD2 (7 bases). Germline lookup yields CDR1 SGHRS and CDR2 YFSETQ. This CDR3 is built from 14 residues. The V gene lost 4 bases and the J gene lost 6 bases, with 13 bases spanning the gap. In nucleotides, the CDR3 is TGCGCCAGCAGCCGGCTCGGGGGGCCCGGGGAGCTGTTTTTT. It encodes CASSRLGGPGELFF.

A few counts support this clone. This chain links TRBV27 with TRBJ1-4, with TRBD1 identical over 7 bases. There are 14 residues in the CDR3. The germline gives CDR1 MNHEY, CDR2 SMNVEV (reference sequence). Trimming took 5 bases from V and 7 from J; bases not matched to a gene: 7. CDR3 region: CASSGGGHLEKLFF. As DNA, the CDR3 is TGTGCCAGCAGTGGAGGGGGCCACCTTGAAAAACTGTTTTTT.

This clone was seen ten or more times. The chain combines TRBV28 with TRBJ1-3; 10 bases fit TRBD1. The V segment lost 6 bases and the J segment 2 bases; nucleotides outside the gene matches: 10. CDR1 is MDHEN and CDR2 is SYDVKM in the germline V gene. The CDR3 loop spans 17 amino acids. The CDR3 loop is CASRRQGATGAGNTIYF. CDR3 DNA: TGTGCCAGCAGGCGACAGGGGGCGACCGGAGCTGGAAACACCATATATTTT.

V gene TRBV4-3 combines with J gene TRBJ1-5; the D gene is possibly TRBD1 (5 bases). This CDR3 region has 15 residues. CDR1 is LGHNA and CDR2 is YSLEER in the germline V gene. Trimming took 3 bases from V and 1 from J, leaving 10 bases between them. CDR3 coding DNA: TGCGCCAGCAGCCAGGGGACGGGAAGCAATCAGCCCCAGCATTTT. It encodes CASSQGTGSNQPQHF.

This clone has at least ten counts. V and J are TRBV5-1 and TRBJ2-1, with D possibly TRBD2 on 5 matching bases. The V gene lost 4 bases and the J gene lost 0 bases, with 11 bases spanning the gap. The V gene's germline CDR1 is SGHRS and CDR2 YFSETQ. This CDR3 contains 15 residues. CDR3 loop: CASSTDFSSYNEQFF. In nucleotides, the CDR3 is TGCGCCAGCAGCACGGACTTCAGCTCCTACAATGAGCAGTTCTTC.

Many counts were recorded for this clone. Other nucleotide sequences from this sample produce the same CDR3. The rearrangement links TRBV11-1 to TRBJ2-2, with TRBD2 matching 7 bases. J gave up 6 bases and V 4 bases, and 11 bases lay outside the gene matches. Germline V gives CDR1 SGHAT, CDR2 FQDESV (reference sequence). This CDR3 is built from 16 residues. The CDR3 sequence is CASSSSWGGPAGELFF. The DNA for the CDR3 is TGTGCCAGCAGCTCCTCTTGGGGGGGACCGGCCGGGGAGCTGTTTTTT.

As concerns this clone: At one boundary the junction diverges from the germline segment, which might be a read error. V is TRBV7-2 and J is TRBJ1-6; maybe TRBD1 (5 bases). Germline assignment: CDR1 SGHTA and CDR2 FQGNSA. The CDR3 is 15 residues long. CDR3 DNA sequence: TGTGCCAGCAGCTTACCAGGGACGAGAAATTCAACCCTACACTTT. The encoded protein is CASSLPGTRNSTLHF.

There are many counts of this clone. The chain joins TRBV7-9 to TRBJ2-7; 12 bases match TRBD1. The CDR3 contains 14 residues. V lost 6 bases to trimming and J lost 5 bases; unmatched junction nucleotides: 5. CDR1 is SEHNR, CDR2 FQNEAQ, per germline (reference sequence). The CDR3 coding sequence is TGTGCCAGCAGTTTGTGGGACAGGGGGCACGAGCAGTACTTC. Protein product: CASSLWDRGHEQYF.

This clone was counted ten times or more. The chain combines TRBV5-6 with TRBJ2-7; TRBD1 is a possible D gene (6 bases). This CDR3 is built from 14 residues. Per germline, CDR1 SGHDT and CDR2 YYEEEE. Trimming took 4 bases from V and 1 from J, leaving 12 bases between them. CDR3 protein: CASSVDSYSYEQYF. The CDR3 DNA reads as TGTGCCAGCAGCGTGGACAGTTATTCCTACGAGCAGTACTTC. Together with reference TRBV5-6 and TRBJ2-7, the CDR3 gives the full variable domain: DAGVTQSPTHLIKTRGQQVTLRCSPKSGHDTVSWYQQALGQGPQFIFQYYEEEERQRGNFPDRFSGHQFPNYSSELNVNALLLGDSALYLCASSVDSYSYEQYFGPGTRLTVT.

DNA of the CDR3: TGTGCCAGCAGTTTAACGGGAGGGGCTGAGCAGTTCTTC. Encoded protein: CASSLTGGAEQFF. V is TRBV27 and J is TRBJ2-1, with TRBD2 matching over 8 bases. From germline, CDR1 is MNHEY and CDR2 SMNVEV (reference sequence). V dropped 2 bases and J dropped 9; count of bases not matched to a gene: 3. This CDR3 has 13 amino acids.

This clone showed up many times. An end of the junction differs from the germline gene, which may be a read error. The CDR3 sequence: CAWTREVSDEQYF. The CDR3, as DNA: TGTGCCTGGACCAGGGAGGTCTCCGACGAGCAGTACTTC. The chain employs TRBV30 and TRBJ2-7, with D perhaps TRBD2 (6 bases). The CDR3 consists of 13 residues. In germline, CDR1 is GTSNPN, CDR2 SVGIG (reference sequence).

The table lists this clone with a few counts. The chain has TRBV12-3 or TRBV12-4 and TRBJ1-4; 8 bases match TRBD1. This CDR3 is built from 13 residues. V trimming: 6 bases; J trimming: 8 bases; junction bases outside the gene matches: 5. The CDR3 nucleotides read TGTGCCAGCAGCCAGACAGGGGACGAAAAACTGTTTTTT. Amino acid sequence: CASSQTGDEKLFF.

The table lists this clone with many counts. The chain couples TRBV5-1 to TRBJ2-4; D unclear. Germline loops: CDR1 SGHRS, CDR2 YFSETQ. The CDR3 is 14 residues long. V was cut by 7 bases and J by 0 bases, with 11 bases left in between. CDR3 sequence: CASQYDLAKNIQYF. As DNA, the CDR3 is TGCGCCAGCCAATACGATCTAGCCAAAAACATTCAGTACTTC.

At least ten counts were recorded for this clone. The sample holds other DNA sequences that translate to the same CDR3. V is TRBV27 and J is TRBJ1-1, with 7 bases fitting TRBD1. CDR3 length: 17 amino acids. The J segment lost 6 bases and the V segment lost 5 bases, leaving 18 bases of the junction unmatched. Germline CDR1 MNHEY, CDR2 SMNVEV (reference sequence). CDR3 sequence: CASSPTTDREPAPEAFF. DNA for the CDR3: TGTGCCAGCAGTCCGACGACTGACAGGGAGCCGGCGCCTGAAGCTTTCTTT.

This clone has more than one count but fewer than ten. The CDR3 sequence is CSVEVADNYGYTF. CDR3 in DNA: TGCAGCGTTGAAGTGGCAGATAACTATGGCTACACCTTC. The chain links TRBV29-1 to TRBJ1-2; no clear D. The germline V gene has CDR1 SQVTM and CDR2 ANQGSEA. Trimming took 1 base from V and 1 from J, leaving 7 bases between them. There are 13 residues in the CDR3.

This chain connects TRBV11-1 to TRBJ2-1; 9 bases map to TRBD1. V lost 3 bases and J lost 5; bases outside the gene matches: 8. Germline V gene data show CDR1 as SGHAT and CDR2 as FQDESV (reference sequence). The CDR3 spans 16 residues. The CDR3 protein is CASSLEQGAMNNEQFF. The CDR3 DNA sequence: TGTGCCAGCAGCTTGGAACAGGGGGCGATGAACAATGAGCAGTTCTTC.

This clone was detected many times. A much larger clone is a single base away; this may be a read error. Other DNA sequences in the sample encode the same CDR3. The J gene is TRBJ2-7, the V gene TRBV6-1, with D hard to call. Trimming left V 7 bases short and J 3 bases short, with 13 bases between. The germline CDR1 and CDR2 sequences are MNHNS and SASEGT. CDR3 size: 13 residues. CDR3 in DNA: TGTGCCAGCACTTCGGCGCCAGTCTACGAGCAGTACTTC. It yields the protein CASTSAPVYEQYF.

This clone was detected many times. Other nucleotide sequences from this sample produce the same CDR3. The DNA of the CDR3 is TGCAGTGCTAGAACGGACGGGAAAGAGACCCAGTACTTC. This sequence encodes CSARTDGKETQYF. The chain is built from TRBV20-1 and TRBJ2-5; a weak D match, TRBD2 (5 bases). Between the trimmed V and J ends, which lost 2 bases and 3 bases, there was a span of 10 bases. Germline assignment: CDR1 DFQATT and CDR2 SNEGSKA (reference sequence). This CDR3 is 13 amino acids long.

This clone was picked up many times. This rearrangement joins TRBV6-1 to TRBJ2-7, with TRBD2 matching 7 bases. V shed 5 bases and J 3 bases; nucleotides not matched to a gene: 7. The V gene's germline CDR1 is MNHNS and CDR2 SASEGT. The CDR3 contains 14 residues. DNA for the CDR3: TGTGCCAGCAGTAACGGGACTACCGACTACGAGCAGTACTTC. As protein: CASSNGTTDYEQYF.

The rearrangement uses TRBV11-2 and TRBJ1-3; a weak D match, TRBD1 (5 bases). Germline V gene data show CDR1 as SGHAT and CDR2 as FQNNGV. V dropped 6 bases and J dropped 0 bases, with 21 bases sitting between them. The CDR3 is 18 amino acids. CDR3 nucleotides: TGTGCCAGCAGGAAGGGATTTTACAGGACTTTCTCTGGAAACACCATATATTTT. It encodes CASRKGFYRTFSGNTIYF.